This paragraph covers one TCR beta chain sequence. Antigen unknown. The sample originates from a study of shared clonotypes between healthy human individuals. The overall study: Each donor had three CD4 naive, three CD4 memory, two CD8 naive and one CD8 memory plate. General observations from the study: Though the depth was large, rarefaction showed that sorted-subset sequencing was incomplete. Among donors, sharing of clonotypes was expected to be affected by sequencing depth.

Profiled with immunoSEQ multiplex PCR; TCRdb holds only in-frame clones, not every one. The sample includes 550,000 to 750,000 clones, around 92% of them seen just once. Only CD45RO-negative cells positively selected for CCR7 counted as naive CD8 cells, so terminally differentiated effector memory CD45RA+ cells were excluded. The sequence derives from a man aged 25 to 40 in good health. Sequencing used naive CD8+ T cells sorted from blood.

The CDR3 loop reads CASSFQGSASYEQYF. Here the CDR3 DNA reads TGTGCCAGCAGTTTTCAGGGTTCCGCATCCTACGAGCAGTACTTC. The chain carries TRBV27 and TRBJ2-7, with D possibly being TRBD1 (5 bases). Germline CDR1 reads MNHEY; CDR2 reads SMNVEV (reference sequence). Trimming shortened V by 3 bases and J by 1 base, and 13 bases separated the two germline ends. The CDR3 is made up of 15 amino acids.